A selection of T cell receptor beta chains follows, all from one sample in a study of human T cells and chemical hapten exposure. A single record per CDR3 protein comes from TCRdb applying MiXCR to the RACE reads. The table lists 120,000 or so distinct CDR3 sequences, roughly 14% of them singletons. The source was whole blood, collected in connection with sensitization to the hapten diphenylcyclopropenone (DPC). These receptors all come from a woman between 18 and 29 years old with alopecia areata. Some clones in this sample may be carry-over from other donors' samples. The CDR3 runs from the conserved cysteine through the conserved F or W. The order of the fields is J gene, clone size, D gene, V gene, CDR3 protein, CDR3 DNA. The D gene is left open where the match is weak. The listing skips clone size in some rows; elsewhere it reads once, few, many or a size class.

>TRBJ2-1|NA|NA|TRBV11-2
CASSPHNNEQFF
TGTGCCAGCAGCCCCCACAATAATGAGCAGTTCTTC
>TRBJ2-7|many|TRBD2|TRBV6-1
CASSASASGSREQYF
TGTGCCAGCAGTGCGAGTGCGAGCGGGAGCCGCGAGCAGTACTTC
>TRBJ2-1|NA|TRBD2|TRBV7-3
CASSPAGAAYNEQFF
TGTGCCAGCAGCCCCGCGGGAGCAGCCTACAATGAGCAGTTCTTC
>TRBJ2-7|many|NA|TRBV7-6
CASSLSDSYEQYF
TGTGCCAGCAGCTTATCGGACAGTTACGAGCAGTACTTC
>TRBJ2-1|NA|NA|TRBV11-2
CASSPQGVGFDEQFF
TGTGCCAGCAGCCCGCAGGGCGTGGGGTTCGATGAGCAGTTCTTC
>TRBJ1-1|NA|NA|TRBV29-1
CSVDQTEAFF
TGCAGCGTTGACCAGACTGAAGCTTTCTTT
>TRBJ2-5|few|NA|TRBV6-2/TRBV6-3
CASSSIRRRQETQYF
TGTGCCAGCAGTTCGATAAGGAGGCGCCAAGAGACCCAGTACTTC
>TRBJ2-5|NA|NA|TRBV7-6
CASSRSQETQYF
TGTGCCAGCAGCCGATCCCAAGAGACCCAGTACTTC
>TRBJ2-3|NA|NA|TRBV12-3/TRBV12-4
CASSPGTPPRADTQYF
TGTGCCAGCAGCCCCGGGACTCCGCCTAGGGCAGATACGCAGTATTTT
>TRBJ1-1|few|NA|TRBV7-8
CASSLGIYAEAFF
TGTGCCAGCAGCTTGGGGATATACGCTGAAGCTTTCTTT
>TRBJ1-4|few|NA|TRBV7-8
CASSSMGLPEKLFF
TGTGCCAGCAGCTCGATGGGACTCCCGGAAAAACTGTTTTTT
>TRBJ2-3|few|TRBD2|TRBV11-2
CASRPWDYTDTQYF
TGTGCCAGCAGACCTTGGGACTACACAGATACGCAGTATTTT
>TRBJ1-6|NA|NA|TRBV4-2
CASSQDRTGDSPLHF
TGTGCCAGCAGCCAAGATAGAACAGGAGATTCACCCCTCCACTTT
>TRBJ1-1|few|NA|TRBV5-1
CASSTGPMNTEAFF
TGCGCCAGCAGCACGGGACCGATGAACACTGAAGCTTTCTTT
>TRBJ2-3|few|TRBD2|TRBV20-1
CSAPMTSGLWADTQYF
TGCAGTGCTCCGATGACTAGCGGGCTTTGGGCAGATACGCAGTATTTT
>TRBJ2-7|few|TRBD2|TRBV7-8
CASSLARLRGAYEQYF
TGTGCCAGCAGCTTAGCCCGTTTGCGGGGGGCCTACGAGCAGTACTTC
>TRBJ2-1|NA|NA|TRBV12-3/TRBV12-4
CASSFGGVFYNEQFF
TGTGCCAGCAGTTTTGGCGGGGTATTTTACAATGAGCAGTTCTTC
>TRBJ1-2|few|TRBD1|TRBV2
CASSEARGGSYGYTF
TGTGCCAGCAGTGAAGCTAGAGGGGGCTCCTATGGCTACACCTTC
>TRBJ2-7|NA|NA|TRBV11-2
CASSYNRVTYEQYF
TGTGCCAGCAGCTATAACAGGGTAACCTACGAGCAGTACTTC
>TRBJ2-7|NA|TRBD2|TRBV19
CASSSRLAVSYEQYF
TGTGCCAGTAGTTCCCGACTAGCGGTGTCCTACGAGCAGTACTTC
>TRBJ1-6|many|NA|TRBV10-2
CASSERENSPLHF
TGCGCCAGCAGTGAACGGGAAAATTCACCCCTCCACTTT
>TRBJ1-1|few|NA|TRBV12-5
CASGLGRGDTEAFF
TGTGCTAGTGGTTTGGGCCGGGGGGACACTGAAGCTTTCTTT
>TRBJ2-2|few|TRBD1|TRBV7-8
CASRTGRGTGRTGELFF
TGTGCCAGCAGAACAGGGAGGGGGACAGGGAGGACCGGGGAGCTGTTTTTT
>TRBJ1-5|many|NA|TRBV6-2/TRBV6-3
CASSYEWRWSNQPQHF
TGTGCCAGCAGTTACGAATGGAGATGGAGCAATCAGCCCCAGCATTTT
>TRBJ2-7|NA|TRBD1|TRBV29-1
CSVTGGVPDEQYF
TGCAGCGTTACAGGGGGCGTCCCCGACGAGCAGTACTTC
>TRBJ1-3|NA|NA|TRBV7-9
CASTTEEDPTGNTIYF
TGTGCCAGCACCACTGAGGAGGACCCCACTGGAAACACCATATATTTT
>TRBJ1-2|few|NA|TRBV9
CASSPNPEGSYGYTF
TGTGCCAGCAGCCCCAACCCTGAGGGCAGCTATGGCTACACCTTC
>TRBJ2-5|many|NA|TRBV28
CAIPPLGGYQTQYF
TGTGCCATCCCTCCCCTGGGGGGATACCAGACCCAGTACTTC
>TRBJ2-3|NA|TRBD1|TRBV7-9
CASSSNRGGSTDTQYF
TGTGCCAGCAGCTCTAACAGGGGCGGGAGCACAGATACGCAGTATTTT
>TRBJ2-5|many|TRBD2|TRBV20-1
CSAKTSGGVQETQYF
TGCAGTGCTAAGACTAGCGGGGGGGTCCAAGAGACCCAGTACTTC
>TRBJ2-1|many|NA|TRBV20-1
CSASENEQFF
TGCAGTGCTAGCGAAAATGAGCAGTTCTTC
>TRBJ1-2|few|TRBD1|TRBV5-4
CASSLQGAKVYSYTF
TGTGCCAGCAGCCTTCAGGGGGCGAAGGTCTATAGCTACACCTTC
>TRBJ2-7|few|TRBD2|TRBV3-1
CASSHASGGLSYEQYF
TGTGCCAGCAGCCATGCTAGCGGGGGGCTCTCCTACGAGCAGTACTTC
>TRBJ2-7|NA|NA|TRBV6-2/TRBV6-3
CASRGDSYEQYF
TGTGCCAGCAGGGGAGACTCCTACGAGCAGTACTTC
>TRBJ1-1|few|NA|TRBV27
CASMRNYLNTEAFF
TGTGCCAGCATGAGAAATTATCTGAACACTGAAGCTTTCTTT